This T cell receptor (beta chain) comes out of a study of T cells in Graves' hyperthyroidism and ophthalmopathy. Regarding the study as a whole: The model identified upcoming ophthalmopathy a median approximately six months ahead of onset. Separation of ophthalmopathy from stable hyperthyroidism was achieved by a 13 V-J model.

Note on this clonotype: No antigen is known for it.

RNA transcripts gave rise to amplified TCR beta CDR3 regions. A first-round RT-PCR of the TCR CDR3 used the HTBI primer set. TCRdb used MiXCR to reprocess the multiplex PCR reads, holding one entry per CDR3 protein. Of under 550,000 distinct CDR3 sequences in the sample, nearly 20% were seen once. The sequence was obtained from a man in his forties or fifties with Graves' ophthalmopathy. Sequenced material: blood.

The DNA for the CDR3 is TGTGCCAGCAGCTTAGGGGGCGGGGGGGCGTGGGAGACCCAGTACTTC. This translates into CASSLGGGGAWETQYF. The J gene is TRBJ2-5, the V gene TRBV7-8, with 9 bases aligning to TRBD2. The germline V gene has CDR1 SGHVS and CDR2 FQNEAQ. Germline trimming cut 1 base from V and 5 bases from J; bases unmatched to any gene: 8. CDR3 length: 16 residues.